Below, 5 T cell receptor beta chains from the same sample are listed, as sequenced in a study of cytomegalovirus exposure and HLA in healthy donors. It was with 60 Vbeta and 13 Jbeta primers that the PCR ran. Libraries were prepared by immunoSEQ multiplex PCR; TCRdb keeps only in-frame clonotypes and omits some of them. Of some 140,000 clones listed, over 70% are singletons. Material: PBMCs. Every receptor here comes from a man aged 25 to 40 in good health and CMV-seronegative.

The chain carries TRBV5-1 and TRBJ1-5; D possibly corresponds to TRBD1 (6 bases). Germline assignment: CDR1 SGHRS and CDR2 YFSETQ. Between the trimmed V and J ends, which lost 1 base and 2 bases, there was a span of 16 bases. The CDR3 is 17 residues long. The DNA of the CDR3 is TGCGCCAGCAGCTTGAGGGGCAGGGGAGACGGCAATCAGCCCCAGCATTTT. Translating it yields CASSLRGRGDGNQPQHF.

J is TRBJ2-1 and V is TRBV5-4, with 11 bases matching TRBD2. Unmatched junction bases numbered 8, after V lost 3 bases and J lost 6 bases. The V gene's germline CDR1 is SGHNT and CDR2 YYREEE (reference sequence). The CDR3 has 16 residues. CDR3 protein: CASSSLAGGSVNEQFF. The CDR3 region has the DNA TGTGCCAGCAGCTCTTTAGCGGGGGGGAGTGTCAATGAGCAGTTCTTC.

This chain uses TRBV9 with TRBJ2-5; 7 bases map to TRBD1. The V gene's germline CDR1 is SGDLS and CDR2 YYNGEE. The CDR3 contains 14 residues. V lost 5 bases to trimming and J lost 0 bases; unmatched junction nucleotides: 4. This CDR3 reads CASSKTGNQETQYF. The CDR3 nucleotides are TGTGCCAGCAGTAAGACAGGGAACCAAGAGACCCAGTACTTC.

Written as DNA, the CDR3 is TGTGCCAGCAGCTTTCGGACTAGCGGGGGGGCATCCTACAATGAGCAGTTCTTC. Translating gives CASSFRTSGGASYNEQFF. J is TRBJ2-1 and V is TRBV9, with 15 bases aligning to TRBD2. The CDR3 runs to 18 residues. The V and J ends lost 4 bases and 1 base, in that order; junction bases with no gene match: 6. CDR1 SGDLS and CDR2 YYNGEE come from the germline V gene.

This clone was detected a few times. J is TRBJ2-5 and V is TRBV29-1; 7 nucleotides match TRBD1. The DNA end is a closer match to TRBJ2-7, so the J assignment may be wrong. The CDR3 contains 14 residues. Germline CDR1 reads SQVTM; CDR2 reads ANQGSEA. The CDR3 protein is CSVGTGESSYEQYF. The CDR3 bases are TGCAGCGTCGGTACAGGGGAGAGCTCCTACGAGCAGTACTTC.